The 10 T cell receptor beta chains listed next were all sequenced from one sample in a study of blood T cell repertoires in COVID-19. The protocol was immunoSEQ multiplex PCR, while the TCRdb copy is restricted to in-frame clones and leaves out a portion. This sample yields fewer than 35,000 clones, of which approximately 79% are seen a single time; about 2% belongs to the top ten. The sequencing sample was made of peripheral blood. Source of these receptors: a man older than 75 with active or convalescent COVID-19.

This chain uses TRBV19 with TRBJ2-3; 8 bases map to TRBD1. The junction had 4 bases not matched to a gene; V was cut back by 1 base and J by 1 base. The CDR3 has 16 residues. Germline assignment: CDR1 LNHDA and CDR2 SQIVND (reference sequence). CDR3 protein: CASSIGTGQGTDTQYF. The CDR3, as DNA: TGTGCCAGTAGTATAGGAACGGGACAGGGCACAGATACGCAGTATTTT.

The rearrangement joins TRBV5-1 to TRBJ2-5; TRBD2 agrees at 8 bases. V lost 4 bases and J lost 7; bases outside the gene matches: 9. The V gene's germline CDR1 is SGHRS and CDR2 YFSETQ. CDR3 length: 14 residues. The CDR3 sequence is CASSREAGAGTQYF. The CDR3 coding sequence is TGCGCCAGCAGCCGCGAAGCGGGGGCGGGGACCCAGTACTTC.

The CDR3: CASSVLGGNTEAFF. The CDR3 DNA follows: TGTGCCAGCAGCGTCCTAGGGGGGAACACTGAAGCTTTCTTT. The rearrangement uses TRBV14 and TRBJ1-1; maybe TRBD1 (6 bases). The V end was cut by 5 bases, the J end by 1 base, with 11 bases between. This CDR3 comprises 14 residues. Per the germline V gene, CDR1 is SGHDN and CDR2 is FVKESK.

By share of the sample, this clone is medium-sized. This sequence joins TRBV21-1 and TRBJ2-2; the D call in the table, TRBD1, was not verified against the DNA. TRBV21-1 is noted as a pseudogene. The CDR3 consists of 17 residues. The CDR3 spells CARPPYQSTGKAGELFF. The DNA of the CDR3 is TGTGCCAGGCCACCTTATCAGTCGACAGGGAAGGCCGGGGAGCTGTTTTTT.

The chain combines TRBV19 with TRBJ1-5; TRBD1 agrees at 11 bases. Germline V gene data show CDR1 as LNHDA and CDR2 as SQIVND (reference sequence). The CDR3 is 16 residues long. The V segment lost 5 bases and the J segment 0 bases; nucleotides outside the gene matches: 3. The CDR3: CASSVGQGDSNQPQHF. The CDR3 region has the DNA TGTGCCAGTAGTGTGGGACAGGGGGATAGCAATCAGCCCCAGCATTTT.

CDR3 loop: CASSFLSNTEAFF. The CDR3 region has the DNA TGTGCCAGCAGTTTTCTATCGAACACTGAAGCTTTCTTT. The chain employs TRBV27 and TRBJ1-1; no clear D. V lost 3 bases and J 1 base, leaving 6 bases between the germline ends. The CDR3 length is 13 residues. Germline-derived CDR1 and CDR2 are MNHEY and SMNVEV (reference sequence).

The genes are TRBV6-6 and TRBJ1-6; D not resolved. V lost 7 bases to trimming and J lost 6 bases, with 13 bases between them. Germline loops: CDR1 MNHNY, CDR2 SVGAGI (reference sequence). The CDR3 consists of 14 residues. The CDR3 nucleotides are TGTGCCAGCAAGCCCGGAGCCGGTAATTCACCCCTCCACTTT. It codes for CASKPGAGNSPLHF.

The CDR3 loop is CASLENRDRQETQYF. In DNA form, the CDR3 reads TGTGCCAGCCTGGAAAACCGGGACAGGCAAGAGACCCAGTACTTC. The chain combines TRBV27 with TRBJ2-5; 8 bases are shared with TRBD1. The CDR3 length is 15 residues. Germline-derived CDR1 and CDR2 are MNHEY and SMNVEV (reference sequence). V lost 8 bases and J lost 2; bases outside the gene matches: 10.

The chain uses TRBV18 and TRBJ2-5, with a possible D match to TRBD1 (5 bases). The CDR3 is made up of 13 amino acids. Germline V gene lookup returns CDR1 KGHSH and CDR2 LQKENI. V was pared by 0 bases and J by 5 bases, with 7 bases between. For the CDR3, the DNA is TGTGCCAGCTCACCACCAGCAGGGGAGACCCAGTACTTC. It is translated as CASSPPAGETQYF.

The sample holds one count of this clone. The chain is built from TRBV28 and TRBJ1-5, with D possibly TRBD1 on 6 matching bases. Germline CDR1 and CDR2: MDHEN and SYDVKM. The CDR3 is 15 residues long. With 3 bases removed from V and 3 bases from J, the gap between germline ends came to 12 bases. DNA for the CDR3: TGTGCCAGCAGTTTCCCAGGGGTGGACAATCAGCCCCAGCATTTT. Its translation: CASSFPGVDNQPQHF.